This T cell receptor (beta chain) came from a study of T cells in Graves' hyperthyroidism and ophthalmopathy. This CDR3 has 17 amino acids. V was cut by 1 base and J by 4 bases, with 20 bases left in between. Germline CDR1 is SGHRS and CDR2 is YFSETQ. RNA transcripts gave rise to amplified TCR beta CDR3 regions. With the HTBI primer set, the TCR CDR3 went through a first round of RT-PCR. In TCRdb, the multiplex PCR reads were re-called with MiXCR into one record per CDR3 protein. The data contain more than 500,000 distinct CDR3 sequences, roughly 15% of them singletons. The sample was blood. This TCR was recovered from a woman in her twenties or thirties with Graves' hyperthyroidism. This chain links TRBV5-1 with TRBJ1-1; maybe TRBD1 (6 bases). The CDR3 reads CASSLWLGGGRVTEAFF. The CDR3 nucleotides read TGCGCCAGCAGCTTGTGGTTGGGGGGCGGTCGGGTCACTGAAGCTTTCTTT.